These 7 T cell receptor beta chains originate from one sample sequenced in a study of shared clonotypes between healthy human individuals. Measured with immunoSEQ multiplex PCR; TCRdb has only the in-frame clones, and not every one. The sample shows nearly 1 million clones, approximately 76% of them seen only once. Input material: memory CD4+ T cells sorted from blood. The subset here: CD45RA-negative fraction. Receptors originate from a man between 18 and 35 years old in good health.

This clone was detected once. J is TRBJ2-2 and V is TRBV4-3; D uncertain. This CDR3 has 15 residues. Germline V gene data show CDR1 as LGHNA and CDR2 as YSLEER. V gave up 0 bases and J gave up 4 bases, with 9 bases separating them. The CDR3 is CASSQDGPITGELFF. In DNA, the CDR3 is TGCGCCAGCAGCCAAGATGGACCCATCACCGGGGAGCTGTTTTTT.

The CDR3, as DNA: TGCAGCGTAAAGCAAGGGGGGCCCAATGAGCAGTTCTTC. Translation: CSVKQGGPNEQFF. The gene calls are TRBV29-1 and TRBJ2-1; the D call may be TRBD1 or TRBD2 (6 bases each). The V and J ends lost 6 bases and 6 bases respectively, with 15 bases between them. Looked up from germline, CDR1 is SQVTM and CDR2 is ANQGSEA. The CDR3 length is 13 residues.

The CDR3 reads CAISEVGFNGYTF. Here the CDR3 DNA reads TGTGCCATCAGTGAAGTAGGGTTCAATGGCTACACCTTC. V and J are TRBV10-3 and TRBJ1-2; D is unresolved. The length of the CDR3 is 13 residues. Germline assignment: CDR1 ENHRY and CDR2 SYGVKD. The V end lost 3 bases, the J end lost 6 bases, and 11 bases lay between the germline ends.

With respect to this clone: Other DNA sequences from this sample encode an identical CDR3 as well. The chain combines TRBV10-1 with TRBJ1-2; perhaps TRBD1 as D (5 bases). Germline loops: CDR1 WNHNN, CDR2 SYGVQD (reference sequence). The length of the CDR3 is 13 residues. Trimming cost V 2 bases and J 2 bases, with 6 bases left between them. The CDR3 reads CASSERTNYGYTF. CDR3 DNA: TGCGCCAGCAGTGAGCGGACAAACTATGGCTACACCTTC.

This clone has a single count. The chain recombines TRBV5-6 with TRBJ2-7; 8 positions match TRBD2. CDR1 and CDR2 from the germline V gene are SGHDT and YYEEEE. J lost 6 bases, V lost 1 base, and 9 bases had no gene match. This CDR3 is 15 amino acids long. This chain's CDR3 is CASSLRLAGDSEQYF. The CDR3 DNA sequence: TGTGCCAGCAGCTTGAGGCTAGCGGGTGACTCCGAGCAGTACTTC.

Only one count was recorded for this clone. The chain joins TRBV10-2 to TRBJ1-6, with TRBD1 as a possible D gene (6 bases). The CDR3 runs 14 residues. The V and J ends lost 3 bases and 6 bases respectively, with 9 bases between them. CDR1 and CDR2 from the germline V gene are WSHSY and SAAADI. The CDR3 coding sequence is TGCGCCAGCAGTGAAGGGGGGTTTAATTCACCCCTCCACTTT. Its protein is CASSEGGFNSPLHF.

The chain employs TRBV6-1 and TRBJ1-1; D is possibly TRBD1 (5 bases). Germline-derived CDR1 and CDR2 are MNHNS and SASEGT. Trimming stripped 7 bases from V and 0 bases from J, with 12 bases between. The CDR3 totals 14 residues. CDR3 in DNA: TGTGCCAGCACAGGGAGGCGGGTGAACACTGAAGCTTTCTTT. Translation: CASTGRRVNTEAFF.